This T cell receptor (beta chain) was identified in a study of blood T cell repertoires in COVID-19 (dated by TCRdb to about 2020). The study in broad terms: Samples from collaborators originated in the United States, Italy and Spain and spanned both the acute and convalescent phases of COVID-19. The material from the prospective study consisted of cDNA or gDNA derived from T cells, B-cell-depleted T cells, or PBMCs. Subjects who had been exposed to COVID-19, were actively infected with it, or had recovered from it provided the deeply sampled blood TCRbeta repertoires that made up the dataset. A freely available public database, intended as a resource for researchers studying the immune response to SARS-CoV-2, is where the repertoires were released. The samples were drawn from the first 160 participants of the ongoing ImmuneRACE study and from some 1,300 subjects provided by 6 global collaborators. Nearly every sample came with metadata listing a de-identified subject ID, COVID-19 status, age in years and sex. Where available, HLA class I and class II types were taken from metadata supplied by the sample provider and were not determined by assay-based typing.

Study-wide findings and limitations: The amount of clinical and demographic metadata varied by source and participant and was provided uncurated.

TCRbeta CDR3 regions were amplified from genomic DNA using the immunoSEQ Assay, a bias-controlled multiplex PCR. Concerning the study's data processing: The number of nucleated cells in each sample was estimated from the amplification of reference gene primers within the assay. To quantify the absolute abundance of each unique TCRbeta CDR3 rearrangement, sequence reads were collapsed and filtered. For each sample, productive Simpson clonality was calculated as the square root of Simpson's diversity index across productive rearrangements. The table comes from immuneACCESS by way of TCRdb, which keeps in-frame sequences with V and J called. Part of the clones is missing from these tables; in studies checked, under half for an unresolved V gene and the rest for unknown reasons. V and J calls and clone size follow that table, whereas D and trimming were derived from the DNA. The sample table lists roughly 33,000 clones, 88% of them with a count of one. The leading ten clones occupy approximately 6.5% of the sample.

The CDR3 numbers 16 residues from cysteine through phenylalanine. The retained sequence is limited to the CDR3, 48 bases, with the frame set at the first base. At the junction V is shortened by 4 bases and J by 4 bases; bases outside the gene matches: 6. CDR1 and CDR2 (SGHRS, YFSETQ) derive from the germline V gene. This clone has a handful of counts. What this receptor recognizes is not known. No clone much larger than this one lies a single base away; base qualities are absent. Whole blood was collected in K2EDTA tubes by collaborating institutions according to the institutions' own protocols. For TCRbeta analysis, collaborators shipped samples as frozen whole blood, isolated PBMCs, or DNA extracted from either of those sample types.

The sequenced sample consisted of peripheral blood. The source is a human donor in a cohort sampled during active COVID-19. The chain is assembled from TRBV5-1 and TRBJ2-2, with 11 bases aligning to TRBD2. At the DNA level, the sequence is TGCGCCAGCAGCCAGACTAGCGGGGTTGTCACCGGGGAGCTGTTTTTT. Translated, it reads CASSQTSGVVTGELFF.